This T cell receptor (beta chain) was identified in a study of patients and donors after allogeneic stem cell transplantation. This clonotype was found a few times. MiXCR was run by TCRdb on the RT-PCR reads, yielding one entry per CDR3 protein. The sample carries around 200,000 distinct CDR3 sequences, less than 50% recorded once. The CDR3 spans 16 residues. Germline V gene data show CDR1 as MNHNS and CDR2 as SASEGT. Trimming removed 4 bases from V and 0 bases from J, with 16 bases in between. Sequencing was performed on blood, either unsorted or a sorted T cell fraction (not recorded which). This sequence joins TRBV6-1 and TRBJ2-7; D is undetermined. The clonotype comes from a human donor who was either an allogeneic HSCT recipient or a stem cell or donor lymphocyte infusion donor (not recorded which). It is not recorded whose cells these are; they may come from a transplant donor. The CDR3 reads CASSGGRAASSYEQYF. CDR3 bases: TGTGCCAGCAGTGGTGGCCGGGCGGCCAGCTCCTACGAGCAGTACTTC.